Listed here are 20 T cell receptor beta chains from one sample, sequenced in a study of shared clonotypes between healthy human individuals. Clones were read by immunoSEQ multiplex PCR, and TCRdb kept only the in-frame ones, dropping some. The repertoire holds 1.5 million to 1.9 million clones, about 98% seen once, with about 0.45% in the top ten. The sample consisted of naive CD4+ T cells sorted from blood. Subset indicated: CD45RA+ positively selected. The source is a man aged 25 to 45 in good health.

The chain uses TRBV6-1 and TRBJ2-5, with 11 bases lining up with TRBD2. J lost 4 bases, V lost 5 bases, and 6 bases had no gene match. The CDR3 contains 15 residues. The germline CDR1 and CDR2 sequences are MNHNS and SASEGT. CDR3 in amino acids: CASSFSGRASETQYF. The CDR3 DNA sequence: TGTGCCAGCAGTTTTAGCGGGAGGGCCTCAGAGACCCAGTACTTC.

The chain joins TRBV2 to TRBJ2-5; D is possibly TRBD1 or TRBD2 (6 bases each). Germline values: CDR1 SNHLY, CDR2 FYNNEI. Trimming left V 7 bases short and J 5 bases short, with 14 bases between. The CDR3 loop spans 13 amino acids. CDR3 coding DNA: TGTGCCAGCAACCCGGGGGCGACGGAGACCCAGTACTTC. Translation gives CASNPGATETQYF.

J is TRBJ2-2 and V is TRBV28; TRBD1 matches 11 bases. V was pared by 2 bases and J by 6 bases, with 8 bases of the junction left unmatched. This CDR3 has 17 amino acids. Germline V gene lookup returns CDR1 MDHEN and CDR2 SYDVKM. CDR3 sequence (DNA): TGTGCCAGCAGTTTAGCGGTAGGACAGGGGGCATCCGGGGAGCTGTTTTTT. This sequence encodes CASSLAVGQGASGELFF. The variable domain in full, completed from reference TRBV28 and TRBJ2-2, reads DVKVTQSSRYLVKRTGEKVFLECVQDMDHENMFWYRQDPGLGLRLIYFSYDVKMKEKGDIPEGYSVSREKKERFSLILESASTNQTSMYLCASSLAVGQGASGELFFGEGSRLTVL.

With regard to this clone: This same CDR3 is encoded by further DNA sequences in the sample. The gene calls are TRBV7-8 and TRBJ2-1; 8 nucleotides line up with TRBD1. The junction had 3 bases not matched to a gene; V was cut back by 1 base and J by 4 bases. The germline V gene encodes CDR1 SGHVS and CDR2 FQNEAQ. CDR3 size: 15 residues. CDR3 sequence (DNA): TGTGCCAGCAGCTTAGGCCAGGGGGCTTACAATGAGCAGTTCTTC. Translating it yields CASSLGQGAYNEQFF.

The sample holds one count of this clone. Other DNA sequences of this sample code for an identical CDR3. The CDR3 DNA reads TGTGCCTGGAGTCCCGGGGCAGATACGCAGTATTTT. It yields the protein CAWSPGADTQYF. The chain links TRBV30 to TRBJ2-3; D possibly corresponds to TRBD2 (5 bases). The ends were cut back, 2 bases at V and 4 bases at J, with 7 bases in the middle. There are 12 residues in the CDR3. The germline CDR1 and CDR2 sequences are GTSNPN and SVGIG (reference sequence).

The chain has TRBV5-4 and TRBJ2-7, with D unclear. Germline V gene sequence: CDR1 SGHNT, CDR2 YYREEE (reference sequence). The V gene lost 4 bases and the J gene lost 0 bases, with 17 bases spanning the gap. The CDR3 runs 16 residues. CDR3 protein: CASSPGNGRSSYEQYF. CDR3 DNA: TGTGCCAGCAGCCCAGGCAATGGGCGGAGCTCCTACGAGCAGTACTTC.

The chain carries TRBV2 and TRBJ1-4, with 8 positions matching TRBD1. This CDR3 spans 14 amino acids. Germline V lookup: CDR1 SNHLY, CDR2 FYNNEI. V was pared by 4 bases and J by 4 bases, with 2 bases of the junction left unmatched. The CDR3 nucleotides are TGTGCCAGCAGTGGGACAGGGTTTAATGAAAAACTGTTTTTT. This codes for CASSGTGFNEKLFF.

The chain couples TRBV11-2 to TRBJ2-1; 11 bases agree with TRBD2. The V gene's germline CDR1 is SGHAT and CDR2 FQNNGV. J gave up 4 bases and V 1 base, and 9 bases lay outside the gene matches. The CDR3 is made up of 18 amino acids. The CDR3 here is CASSLVPSGRIGYNEQFF. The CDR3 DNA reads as TGTGCCAGCAGCTTAGTCCCTAGCGGGAGGATAGGGTACAATGAGCAGTTCTTC.

The CDR3 bases are TGTGCCAGCAGTGAAGCGCAGCCGGGCTCTGGGGCCAACGTCCTGACTTTC. Protein: CASSEAQPGSGANVLTF. This chain connects TRBV6-1 to TRBJ2-6; no reliable D call. CDR1 and CDR2 from the germline V gene are MNHNS and SASEGT. V was clipped by 0 bases and J by 0 bases, with 9 bases between them. The CDR3 extends over 17 amino acids.

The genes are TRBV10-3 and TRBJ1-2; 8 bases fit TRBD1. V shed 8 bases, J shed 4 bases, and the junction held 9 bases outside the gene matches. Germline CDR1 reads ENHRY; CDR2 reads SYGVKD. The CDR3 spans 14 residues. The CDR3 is CAIAETGVAYGYTF. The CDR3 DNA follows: TGTGCCATCGCCGAGACAGGGGTAGCCTATGGCTACACCTTC.

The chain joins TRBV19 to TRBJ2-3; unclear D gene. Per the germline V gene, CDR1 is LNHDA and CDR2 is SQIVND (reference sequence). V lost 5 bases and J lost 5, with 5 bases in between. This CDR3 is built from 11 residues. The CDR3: CASSELDTQYF. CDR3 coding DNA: TGTGCCAGTAGTGAGTTAGATACGCAGTATTTT. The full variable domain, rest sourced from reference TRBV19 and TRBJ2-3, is DGGITQSPKYLFRKEGQNVTLSCEQNLNHDAMYWYRQDPGQGLRLIYYSQIVNDFQKGDIAEGYSVSREKKESFPLTVTSAQKNPTAFYLCASSELDTQYFGPGTRLTVL.

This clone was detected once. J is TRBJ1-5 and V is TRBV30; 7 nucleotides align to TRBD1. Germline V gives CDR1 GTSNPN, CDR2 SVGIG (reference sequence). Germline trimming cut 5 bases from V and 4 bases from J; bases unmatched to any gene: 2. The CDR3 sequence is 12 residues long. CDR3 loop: CAWDRDNQPQHF. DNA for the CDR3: TGTGCCTGGGACAGGGATAATCAGCCCCAGCATTTT.

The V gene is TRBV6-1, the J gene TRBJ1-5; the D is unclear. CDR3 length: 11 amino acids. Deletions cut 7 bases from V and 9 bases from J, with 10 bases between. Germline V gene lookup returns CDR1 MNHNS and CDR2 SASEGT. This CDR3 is CASTSYGPQHF. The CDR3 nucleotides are TGTGCCAGCACTTCCTATGGGCCCCAGCATTTT.

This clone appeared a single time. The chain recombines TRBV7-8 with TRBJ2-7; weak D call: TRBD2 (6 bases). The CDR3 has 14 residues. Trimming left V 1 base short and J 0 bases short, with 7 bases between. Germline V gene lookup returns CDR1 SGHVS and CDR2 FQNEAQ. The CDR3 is CASSLVGSSYEQYF. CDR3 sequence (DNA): TGTGCCAGCAGCTTAGTCGGGAGCTCCTACGAGCAGTACTTC.

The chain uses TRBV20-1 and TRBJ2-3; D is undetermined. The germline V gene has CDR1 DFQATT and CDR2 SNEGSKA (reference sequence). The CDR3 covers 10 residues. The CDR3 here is CSYRKDTQYF. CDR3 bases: TGCAGCTACAGAAAGGATACGCAGTATTTT.

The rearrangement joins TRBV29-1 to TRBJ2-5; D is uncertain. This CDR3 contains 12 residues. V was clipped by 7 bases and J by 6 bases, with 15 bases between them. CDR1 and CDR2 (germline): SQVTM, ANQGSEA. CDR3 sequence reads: CSAKYNAKTQYF. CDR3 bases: TGCAGCGCCAAATACAACGCCAAGACCCAGTACTTC.

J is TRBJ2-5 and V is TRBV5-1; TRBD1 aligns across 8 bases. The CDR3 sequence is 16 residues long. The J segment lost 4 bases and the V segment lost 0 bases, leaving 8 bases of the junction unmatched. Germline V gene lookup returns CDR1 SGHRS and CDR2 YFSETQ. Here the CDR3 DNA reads TGCGCCAGCAGCTTGGCGGGGACAGGTGGGGTAGAGACCCAGTACTTC. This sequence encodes CASSLAGTGGVETQYF.

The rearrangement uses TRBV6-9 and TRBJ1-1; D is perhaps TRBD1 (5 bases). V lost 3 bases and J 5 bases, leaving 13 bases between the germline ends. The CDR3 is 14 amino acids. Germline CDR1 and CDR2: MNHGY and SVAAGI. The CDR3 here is CASSYSSGRTEAFF. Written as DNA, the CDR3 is TGTGCCAGCAGTTACTCGTCAGGGAGAACTGAAGCTTTCTTT.

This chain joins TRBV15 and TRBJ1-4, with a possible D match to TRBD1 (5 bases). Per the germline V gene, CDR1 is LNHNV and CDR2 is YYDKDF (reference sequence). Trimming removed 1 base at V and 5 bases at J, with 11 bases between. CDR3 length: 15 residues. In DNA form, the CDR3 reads TGTGCCACCAGCAGAGTTGACAGAGGGAATGAAAAACTGTTTTTT. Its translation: CATSRVDRGNEKLFF.

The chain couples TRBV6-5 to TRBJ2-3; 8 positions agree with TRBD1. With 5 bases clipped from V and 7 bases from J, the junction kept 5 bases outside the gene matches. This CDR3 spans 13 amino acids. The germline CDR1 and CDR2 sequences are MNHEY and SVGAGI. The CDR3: CASSKDRAYTQYF. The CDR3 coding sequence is TGTGCCAGCAGTAAGGACAGGGCATATACGCAGTATTTT.